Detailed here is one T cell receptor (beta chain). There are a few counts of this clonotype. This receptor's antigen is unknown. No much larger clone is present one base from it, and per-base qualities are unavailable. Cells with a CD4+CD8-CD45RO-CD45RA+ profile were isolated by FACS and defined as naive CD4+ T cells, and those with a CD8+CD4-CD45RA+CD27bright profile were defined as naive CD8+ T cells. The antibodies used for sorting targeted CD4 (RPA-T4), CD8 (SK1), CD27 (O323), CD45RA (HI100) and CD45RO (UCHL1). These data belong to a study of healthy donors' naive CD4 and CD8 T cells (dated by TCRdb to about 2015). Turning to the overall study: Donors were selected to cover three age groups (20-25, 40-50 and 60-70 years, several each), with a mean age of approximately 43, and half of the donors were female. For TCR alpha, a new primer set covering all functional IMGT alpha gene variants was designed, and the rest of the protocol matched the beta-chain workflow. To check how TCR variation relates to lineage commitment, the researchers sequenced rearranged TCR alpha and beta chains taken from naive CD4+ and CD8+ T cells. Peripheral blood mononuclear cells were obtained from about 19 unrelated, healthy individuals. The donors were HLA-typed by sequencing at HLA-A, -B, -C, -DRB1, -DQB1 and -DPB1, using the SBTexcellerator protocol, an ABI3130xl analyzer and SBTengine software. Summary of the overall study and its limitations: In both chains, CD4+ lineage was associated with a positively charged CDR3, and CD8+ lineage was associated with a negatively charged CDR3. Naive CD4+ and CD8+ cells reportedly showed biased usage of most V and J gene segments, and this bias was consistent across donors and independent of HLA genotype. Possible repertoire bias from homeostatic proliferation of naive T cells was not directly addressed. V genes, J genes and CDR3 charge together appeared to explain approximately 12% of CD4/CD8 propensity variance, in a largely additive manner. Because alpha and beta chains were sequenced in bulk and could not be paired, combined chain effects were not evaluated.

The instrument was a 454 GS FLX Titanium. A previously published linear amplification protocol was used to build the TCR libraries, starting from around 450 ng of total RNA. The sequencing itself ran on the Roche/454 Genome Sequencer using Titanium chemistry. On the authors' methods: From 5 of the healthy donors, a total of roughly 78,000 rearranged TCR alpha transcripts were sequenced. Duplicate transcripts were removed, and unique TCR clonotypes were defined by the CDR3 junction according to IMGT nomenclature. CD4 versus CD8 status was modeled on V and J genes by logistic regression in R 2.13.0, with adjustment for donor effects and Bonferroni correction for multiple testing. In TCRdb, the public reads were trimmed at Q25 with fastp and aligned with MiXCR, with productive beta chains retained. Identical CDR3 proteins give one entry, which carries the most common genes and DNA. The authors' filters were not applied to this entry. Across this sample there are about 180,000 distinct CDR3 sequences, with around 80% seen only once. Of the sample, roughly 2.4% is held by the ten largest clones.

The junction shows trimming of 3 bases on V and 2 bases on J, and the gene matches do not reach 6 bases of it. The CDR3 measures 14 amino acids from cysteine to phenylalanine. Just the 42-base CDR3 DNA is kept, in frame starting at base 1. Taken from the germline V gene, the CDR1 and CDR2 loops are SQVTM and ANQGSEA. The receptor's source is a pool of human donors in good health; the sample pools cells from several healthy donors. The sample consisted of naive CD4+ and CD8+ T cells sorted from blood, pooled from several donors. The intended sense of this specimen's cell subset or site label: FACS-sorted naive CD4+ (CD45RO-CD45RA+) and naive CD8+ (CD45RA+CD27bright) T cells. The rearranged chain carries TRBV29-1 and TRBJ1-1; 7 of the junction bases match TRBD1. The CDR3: CSVDQDRVNTEAFF. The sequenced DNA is TGCAGCGTTGATCAAGACAGGGTAAACACTGAAGCTTTCTTT.